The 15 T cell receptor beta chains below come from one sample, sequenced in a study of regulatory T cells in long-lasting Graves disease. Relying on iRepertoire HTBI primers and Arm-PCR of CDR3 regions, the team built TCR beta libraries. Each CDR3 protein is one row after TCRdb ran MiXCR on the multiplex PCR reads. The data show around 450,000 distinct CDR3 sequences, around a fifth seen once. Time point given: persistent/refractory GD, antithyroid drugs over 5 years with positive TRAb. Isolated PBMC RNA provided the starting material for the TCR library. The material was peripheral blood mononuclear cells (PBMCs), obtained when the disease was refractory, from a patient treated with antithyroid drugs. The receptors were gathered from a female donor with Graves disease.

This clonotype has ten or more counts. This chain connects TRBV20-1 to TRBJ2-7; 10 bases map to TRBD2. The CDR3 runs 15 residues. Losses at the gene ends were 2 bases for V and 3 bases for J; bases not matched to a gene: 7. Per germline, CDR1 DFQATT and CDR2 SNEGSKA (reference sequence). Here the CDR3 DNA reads TGCAGTGCTAGACCCCCTAGCGGGAGTTACTACGAGCAGTACTTC. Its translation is CSARPPSGSYYEQYF.

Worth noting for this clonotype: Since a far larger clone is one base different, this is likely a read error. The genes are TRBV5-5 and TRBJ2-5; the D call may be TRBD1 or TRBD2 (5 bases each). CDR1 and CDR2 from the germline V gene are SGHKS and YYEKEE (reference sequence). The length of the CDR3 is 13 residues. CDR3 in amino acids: CAGSSQGAETQYF. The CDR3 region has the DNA TGTGCCGGCAGCTCTCAGGGAGCAGAGACCCAGTACTTC.

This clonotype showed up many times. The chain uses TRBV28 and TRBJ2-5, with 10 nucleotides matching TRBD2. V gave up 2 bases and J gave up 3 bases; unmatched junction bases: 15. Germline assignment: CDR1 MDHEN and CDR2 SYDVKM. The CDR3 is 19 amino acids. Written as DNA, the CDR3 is TGTGCCAGCAGTTTAATCGACGAGGGGGCCCTAGCGGGAGAAGAGACCCAGTACTTC. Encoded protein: CASSLIDEGALAGEETQYF.

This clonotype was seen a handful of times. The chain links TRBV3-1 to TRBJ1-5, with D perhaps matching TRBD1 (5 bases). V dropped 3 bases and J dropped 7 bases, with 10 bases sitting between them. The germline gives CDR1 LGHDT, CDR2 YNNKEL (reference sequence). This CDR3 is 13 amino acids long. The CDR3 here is CASSHGGGQPQHF. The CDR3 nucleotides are TGTGCCAGCAGCCATGGGGGTGGGCAGCCCCAGCATTTT.

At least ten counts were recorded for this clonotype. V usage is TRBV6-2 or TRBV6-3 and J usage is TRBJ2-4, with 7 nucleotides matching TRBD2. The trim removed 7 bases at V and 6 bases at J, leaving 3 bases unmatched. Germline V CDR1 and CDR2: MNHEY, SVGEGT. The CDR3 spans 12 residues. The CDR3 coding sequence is TGTGCCAGCAACCGCGGGGGAAACATTCAGTACTTC. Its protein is CASNRGGNIQYF.

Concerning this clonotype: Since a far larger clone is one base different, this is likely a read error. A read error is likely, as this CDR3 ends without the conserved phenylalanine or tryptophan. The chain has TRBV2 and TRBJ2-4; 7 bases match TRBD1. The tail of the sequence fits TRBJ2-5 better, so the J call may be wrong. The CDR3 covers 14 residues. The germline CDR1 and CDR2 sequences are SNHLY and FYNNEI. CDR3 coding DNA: TGTGCCAGCAGTGAACTGGGACAGCAAGAGACCCAGTACTCC. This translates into CASSELGQQETQYS.

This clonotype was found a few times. The CDR3 DNA reads TGTGCCAGCAGCGTAGCCGGGAGGGCAGATACGCAGTATTTT. It yields the protein CASSVAGRADTQYF. This chain links TRBV9 with TRBJ2-3, with 8 positions matching TRBD2. Germline-derived CDR1 and CDR2 are SGDLS and YYNGEE. The CDR3 is made up of 14 amino acids. J lost 4 bases, V lost 0 bases, and 1 base had no gene match.

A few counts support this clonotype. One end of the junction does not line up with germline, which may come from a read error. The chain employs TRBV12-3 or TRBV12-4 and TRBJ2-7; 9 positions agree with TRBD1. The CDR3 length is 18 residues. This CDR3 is CASSSGTGIPSPFYEQCF. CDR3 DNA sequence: TGTGCCAGCAGTTCCGGGACAGGGATCCCGTCCCCGTTCTACGAGCAGTGCTTC.

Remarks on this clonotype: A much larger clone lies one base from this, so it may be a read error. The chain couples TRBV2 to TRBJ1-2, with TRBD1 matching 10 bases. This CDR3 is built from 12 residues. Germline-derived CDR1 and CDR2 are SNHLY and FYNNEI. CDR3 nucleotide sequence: TGTGTCAGGAGACAGGGGGCCGGGGGCTACACCTTC. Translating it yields CVRRQGAGGYTF. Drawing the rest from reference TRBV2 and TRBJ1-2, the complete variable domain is EPEVTQTPSHQVTQMGQEVILRCVPISNHLYFYWYRQILGQKVEFLVSFYNNEISEKSEIFDDQFSVERPDGSNFTLKIRSTKLEDSAMYFCVRRQGAGGYTFGSGTRLTVV.

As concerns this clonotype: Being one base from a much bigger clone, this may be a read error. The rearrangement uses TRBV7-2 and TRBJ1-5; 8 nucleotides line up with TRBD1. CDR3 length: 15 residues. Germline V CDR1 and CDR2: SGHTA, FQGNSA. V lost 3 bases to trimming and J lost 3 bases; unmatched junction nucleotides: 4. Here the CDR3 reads CASSFTGGFNQPQHF. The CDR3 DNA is TGTGCCAGCAGCTTTACAGGGGGTTTCAATCAGCCCCAGCATTTT.

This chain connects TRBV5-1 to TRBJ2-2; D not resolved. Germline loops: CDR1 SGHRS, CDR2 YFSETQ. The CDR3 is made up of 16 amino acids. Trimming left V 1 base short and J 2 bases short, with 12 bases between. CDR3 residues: CASSLTGPINTGELFF. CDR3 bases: TGCGCCAGCAGCTTGACCGGGCCGATAAACACCGGGGAGCTGTTTTTT. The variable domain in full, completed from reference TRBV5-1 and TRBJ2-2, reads KAGVTQTPRYLIKTRGQQVTLSCSPISGHRSVSWYQQTPGQGLQFLFEYFSETQRNKGNFPGRFSGRQFSNSRSEMNVSTLELGDSALYLCASSLTGPINTGELFFGEGSRLTVL.

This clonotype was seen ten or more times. The DNA of the CDR3 is TGTGCCAGCAGTGAAATCGGGACAGGGGGAGGAGAGACCCAGTACTTC. Its translation is CASSEIGTGGGETQYF. The rearrangement links TRBV2 to TRBJ2-5; 11 bases align to TRBD1. After removal of 2 bases from V and 4 bases from J, the junction contained 6 bases not matched to a gene. This CDR3 has 16 amino acids. Germline CDR1 is SNHLY and CDR2 is FYNNEI.

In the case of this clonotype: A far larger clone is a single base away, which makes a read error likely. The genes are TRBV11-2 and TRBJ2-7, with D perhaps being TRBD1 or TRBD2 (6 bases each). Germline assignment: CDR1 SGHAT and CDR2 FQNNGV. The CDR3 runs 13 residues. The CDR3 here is CVSSLGGSYEQYF. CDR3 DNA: TGTGTCAGCAGCTTAGGGGGGTCCTACGAGCAGTACTTC.

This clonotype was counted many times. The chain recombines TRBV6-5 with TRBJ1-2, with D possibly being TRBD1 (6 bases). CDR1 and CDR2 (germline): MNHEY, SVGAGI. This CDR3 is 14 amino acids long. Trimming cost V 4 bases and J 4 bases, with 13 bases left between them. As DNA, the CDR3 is TGTGCCAGCAGTTCAGGGGCGACTATCTATGGCTACACCTTC. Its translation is CASSSGATIYGYTF.

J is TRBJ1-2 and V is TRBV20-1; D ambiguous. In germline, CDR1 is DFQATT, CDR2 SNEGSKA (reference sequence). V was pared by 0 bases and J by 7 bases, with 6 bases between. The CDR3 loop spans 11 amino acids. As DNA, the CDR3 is TGCAGTGCTAGAGACCCTGGTGGCTACACCTTC. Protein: CSARDPGGYTF.